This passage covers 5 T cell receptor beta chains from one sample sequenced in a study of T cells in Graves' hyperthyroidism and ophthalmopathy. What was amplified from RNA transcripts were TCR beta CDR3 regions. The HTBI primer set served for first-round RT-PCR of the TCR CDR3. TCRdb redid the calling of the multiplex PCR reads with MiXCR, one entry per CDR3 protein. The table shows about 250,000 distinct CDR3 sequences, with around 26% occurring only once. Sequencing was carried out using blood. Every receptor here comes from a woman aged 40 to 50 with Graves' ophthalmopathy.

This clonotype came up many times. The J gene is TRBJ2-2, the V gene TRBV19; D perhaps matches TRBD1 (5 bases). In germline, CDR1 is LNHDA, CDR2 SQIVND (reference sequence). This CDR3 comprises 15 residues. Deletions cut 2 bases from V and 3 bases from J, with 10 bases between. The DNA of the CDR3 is TGTGCCAGTAGTATATTAGGGGTGTACACCGGGGAGCTGTTTTTT. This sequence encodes CASSILGVYTGELFF.

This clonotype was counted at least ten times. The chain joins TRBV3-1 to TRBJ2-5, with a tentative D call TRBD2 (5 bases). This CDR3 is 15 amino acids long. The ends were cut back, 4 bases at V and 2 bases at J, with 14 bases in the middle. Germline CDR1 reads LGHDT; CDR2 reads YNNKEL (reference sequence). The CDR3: CASSPFRRVQETQYF. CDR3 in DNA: TGTGCCAGCAGCCCTTTCCGGCGGGTACAAGAGACCCAGTACTTC.

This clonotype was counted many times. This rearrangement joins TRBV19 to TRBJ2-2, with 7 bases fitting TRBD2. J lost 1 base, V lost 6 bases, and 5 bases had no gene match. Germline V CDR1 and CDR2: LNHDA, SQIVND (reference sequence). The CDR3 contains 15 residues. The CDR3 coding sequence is TGTGCCAGTAGCAGGTCTAGCGGGAACACCGGGGAGCTGTTTTTT. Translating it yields CASSRSSGNTGELFF. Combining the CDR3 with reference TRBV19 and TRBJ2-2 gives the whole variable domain DGGITQSPKYLFRKEGQNVTLSCEQNLNHDAMYWYRQDPGQGLRLIYYSQIVNDFQKGDIAEGYSVSREKKESFPLTVTSAQKNPTAFYLCASSRSSGNTGELFFGEGSRLTVL.

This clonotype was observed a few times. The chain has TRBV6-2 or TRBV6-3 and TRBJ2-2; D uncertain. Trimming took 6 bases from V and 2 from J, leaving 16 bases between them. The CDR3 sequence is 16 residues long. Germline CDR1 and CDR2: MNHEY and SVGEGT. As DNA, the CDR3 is TGTGCCAGCAGCCATCGGACCCCTCCCAACACCGGGGAGCTGTTTTTT. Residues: CASSHRTPPNTGELFF.

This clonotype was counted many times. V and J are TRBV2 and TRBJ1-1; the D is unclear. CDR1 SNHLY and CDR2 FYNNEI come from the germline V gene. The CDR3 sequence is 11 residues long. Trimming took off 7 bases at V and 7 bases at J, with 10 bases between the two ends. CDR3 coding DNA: TGTGCCAGCACCCATGGCATTGAAGCTTTCTTT. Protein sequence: CASTHGIEAFF.